Below are 13 T cell receptor beta chains sequenced from a single sample in a study of blood T cell repertoires in COVID-19. Only in-frame clones appear in the TCRdb table, and some are missing; sequencing was by immunoSEQ multiplex PCR. The sample includes more than 85,000 clones, roughly 87% of them seen just once. The specimen was peripheral blood. The receptors derive from a man aged 50 to 59 with acute or convalescent COVID-19.

This chain links TRBV25-1 with TRBJ1-4; D is possibly TRBD1 (6 bases). The germline V gene encodes CDR1 MGHDK and CDR2 SYGVNS. CDR3 length: 12 amino acids. V was pared by 6 bases and J by 11 bases, with 13 bases between. DNA of the CDR3: TGTGCCAGCAGCGAAACAGGGTTGAAACTGTTTTTT. It specifies CASSETGLKLFF. The variable domain in full, completed from reference TRBV25-1 and TRBJ1-4, reads EADIYQTPRYLVIGTGKKITLECSQTMGHDKMYWYQQDPGMELHLIHYSYGVNSTEKGDLSSESTVSRIRTEHFPLTLESARPSHTSQYLCASSETGLKLFFGSGTQLSVL.

The rearrangement links TRBV28 to TRBJ2-4, with 12 bases lining up with TRBD2. CDR3 length equals 18 residues. Germline V lookup: CDR1 MDHEN, CDR2 SYDVKM. V was pared by 5 bases and J by 2 bases, with 10 bases of the junction left unmatched. CDR3 amino acids: CASSLTTSGSGSKNIQYF. Written as DNA, the CDR3 is TGTGCCAGCAGTCTAACGACTAGCGGGAGTGGGTCCAAAAACATTCAGTACTTC.

CDR3 amino acids: CASRGTGANTEAFF. DNA of the CDR3: TGTGCCAGCAGGGGGACAGGGGCGAACACTGAAGCTTTCTTT. The V gene is TRBV5-4, the J gene TRBJ1-1; TRBD1 aligns across 10 bases. V was clipped by 5 bases and J by 1 base; unmatched bases: 2. This CDR3 is built from 14 residues. Germline lookup yields CDR1 SGHNT and CDR2 YYREEE (reference sequence).

V gene TRBV20-1 combines with J gene TRBJ2-1, with 10 positions matching TRBD2. The length of the CDR3 is 13 residues. Germline V gene lookup returns CDR1 DFQATT and CDR2 SNEGSKA (reference sequence). J was trimmed by 8 bases and V by 3 bases; bases with no gene match: 4. CDR3 amino acids: CSASGTSGDEQFF. The CDR3 DNA follows: TGCAGTGCTAGTGGAACTAGCGGGGATGAGCAGTTCTTC.

The chain uses TRBV19 and TRBJ2-1; 9 nucleotides line up with TRBD1. V was pared by 8 bases and J by 1 base, with 12 bases of the junction left unmatched. Looked up from germline, CDR1 is LNHDA and CDR2 is SQIVND (reference sequence). CDR3 length equals 17 residues. CDR3 DNA sequence: TGTGCCAGTGTTTCCAAGGCGACAGGGGGGTCCTACAATGAGCAGTTCTTC. Its protein is CASVSKATGGSYNEQFF.

A few counts support this clone. V is TRBV4-2 and J is TRBJ2-7; TRBD2 agrees at 8 bases. The J segment lost 3 bases and the V segment lost 0 bases, leaving 10 bases of the junction unmatched. Germline V gives CDR1 LGHNA, CDR2 YNFKEQ. CDR3 length: 17 residues. CDR3 protein: CASSQDPGSGVFYEQYF. The CDR3 bases are TGTGCCAGCAGCCAAGATCCGGGTAGCGGGGTCTTCTACGAGCAGTACTTC.

As regards this clone: Sequence at one end of the junction differs from germline and may be a read error. The rearrangement links TRBV6-5 to TRBJ2-7; 9 positions agree with TRBD1. The CDR3 covers 15 residues. Germline-derived CDR1 and CDR2 are MNHEY and SVGAGI. The DNA of the CDR3 is TGTGCCAGCAGCTACTCCGGGACAGGGACGTTCGAGCAGTACTTC. It translates to CASSYSGTGTFEQYF.

The rearrangement uses TRBV4-1 and TRBJ2-5; 8 bases are shared with TRBD1. Germline assignment: CDR1 MGHRA and CDR2 YSYEKL. The length of the CDR3 is 14 residues. The J segment lost 4 bases and the V segment lost 0 bases, leaving 1 base of the junction unmatched. Here the CDR3 reads CASSQDRGRETQYF. CDR3 in DNA: TGCGCCAGCAGCCAAGACAGGGGGCGAGAGACCCAGTACTTC.

This clone was detected once. The CDR3 region has the DNA TGCGCCAGCCGCCCCTGGGAGGGGGTTGAGGTCGGGGAGCTGTTTTTT. Its protein product is CASRPWEGVEVGELFF. The rearrangement joins TRBV5-1 to TRBJ2-2, with D maybe TRBD2 (7 bases). This CDR3 has 16 residues. CDR1 and CDR2 (germline): SGHRS, YFSETQ. V lost 7 bases and J 7 bases, leaving 23 bases between the germline ends.

This chain links TRBV5-1 with TRBJ2-2; the D gene is possibly TRBD2 (6 bases). Trimming stripped 4 bases from V and 5 bases from J, with 15 bases between. The germline CDR1 and CDR2 sequences are SGHRS and YFSETQ. The CDR3 sequence is 15 residues long. The CDR3 DNA follows: TGCGCCAGCAGCATCACTAGCACTTCGACCGGGGAGCTGTTTTTT. Amino acid sequence: CASSITSTSTGELFF. Based on the CDR3 plus reference TRBV5-1 and TRBJ2-2, the full variable domain is KAGVTQTPRYLIKTRGQQVTLSCSPISGHRSVSWYQQTPGQGLQFLFEYFSETQRNKGNFPGRFSGRQFSNSRSEMNVSTLELGDSALYLCASSITSTSTGELFFGEGSRLTVL.

The V call is TRBV18, the J call TRBJ1-1; 8 bases match TRBD1. Germline-derived CDR1 and CDR2 are KGHSH and LQKENI. V lost 6 bases, J lost 3 bases, and 9 bases stayed unmatched. The length of the CDR3 is 15 residues. CDR3 DNA: TGTGCCAGCTCGCCGACAGGGGTGGGAGACACTGAAGCTTTCTTT. Its translation is CASSPTGVGDTEAFF.

The chain employs TRBV13 and TRBJ2-1, with D possibly being TRBD2 (5 bases). Trimming removed 0 bases at V and 14 bases at J, with 23 bases between. The CDR3 length is 16 residues. Germline CDR1 PRHDT, CDR2 FYEKMQ (reference sequence). CDR3 region: CASSLGQASLNIGEFF. CDR3 sequence (DNA): TGTGCCAGCAGCTTAGGCCAAGCTAGCTTAAACATTGGGGAGTTCTTC.

The J gene is TRBJ2-7, the V gene TRBV4-1, with TRBD2 identical over 12 bases. The germline CDR1 and CDR2 sequences are MGHRA and YSYEKL. V lost 1 base to trimming and J lost 1 base; unmatched junction nucleotides: 5. The CDR3 consists of 17 residues. The CDR3 protein is CASSQGTSGKRSYEQYF. The CDR3 DNA follows: TGCGCCAGCAGCCAAGGGACTAGCGGGAAGAGATCCTACGAGCAGTACTTC.